Listed below are T cell receptor beta chains from one sample, sequenced in a study of blood T cell repertoires in COVID-19. TCRdb's table, derived via immunoSEQ multiplex PCR, lists solely in-frame clones and lacks some. The repertoire holds more than 150,000 clones, with 60% to 80% as singletons. Material: peripheral blood. The receptors stem from a woman in her seventies with acute or convalescent COVID-19. The conserved cysteine and the conserved F or W are not part of the CDR3 here.

>TRBJ2-1|TRBV5-1|13
ASSPTIGTDNEQF
>TRBJ1-1|TRBV9|14
ASSAMERGLDTEAF
>TRBJ1-1|TRBV7-3|13
ASSFSGDVNTEAF
>TRBJ2-7|TRBV20-1|11
SASSGAKYEQY
>TRBJ2-1|TRBV5-1|13
ASSHTSGSYNEQF
>TRBJ2-3|TRBV6-1|15
ASSVNPGLAVSDTQY
>TRBJ2-4|TRBV6-6|13
ASSYLTGAKNIQY
>TRBJ1-1|TRBV7-3|14
ASSLMQGDLNTEAF
>TRBJ2-1|TRBV5-1|13
ASSSGQGGMDEQF
>TRBJ1-3|TRBV7-9|13
ASSYEGVSGNTIY
>TRBJ2-7|TRBV5-1|12
ASSSDSSAYEQY
>TRBJ1-5|TRBV6-5|13
ASSMAGQGDQPQH
>TRBJ2-1|TRBV15|14
ATRGGAGSSYNEQF
>TRBJ2-6|TRBV5-4|13
ASSVQGSGANVLT
>TRBJ2-7|TRBV15|12
ATSRATGIYEQY
>TRBJ2-3|TRBV7-9|14
ASSLSGRGGTDTQY
>TRBJ2-7|TRBV10-3|12
AIRDSDSSYEQY
>TRBJ1-1|TRBV11-2|12
ASSPQQGNTEAF
>TRBJ2-7|TRBV6-1|13
ASSEGSVSSYEQY
>TRBJ2-1|TRBV18|12
ASSPPASGDEQF
>TRBJ2-7|TRBV3-1/TRBV3-2|12
ASSQRGQGSEQY
>TRBJ2-3|TRBV25-1|13
ASPLAGETTDTQY
>TRBJ2-1|TRBV24-1|12
ATSDTLAGNEQF
>TRBJ2-7|TRBV2|12
ASVERVTSYEQY
>TRBJ2-7|TRBV7-9|10
ASSWGDSEQY
>TRBJ2-2|TRBV6-5|12
ASIPGLGTGELF
>TRBJ2-5|TRBV7-3|11
ASSSGTGETQY
>TRBJ1-4|TRBV2|14
ASSRNRGATNEKLF
>TRBJ2-3|TRBV14|14
ASSNLLGGDTDTQY
>TRBJ2-1|TRBV27|16
ASSLDSRPGVNYNEQF
>TRBJ2-1|TRBV5-6|15
ASIKLLAGSSYNEQF
>TRBJ2-1|TRBV3-1/TRBV3-2|13
ASRRGTGVPNEQF
>TRBJ2-2|TRBV19|13
ASSMGGQYTGELF
>TRBJ1-2|TRBV14|11
ASSPTGTVLYT
>TRBJ1-6|TRBV5-4|11
ASSLDRGSPLH
>TRBJ2-1|TRBV4-1|16
ASSHDPSKPVPRNEQF
>TRBJ2-1|TRBV27|13
ASSSLGTRYNEQF
>TRBJ2-1|TRBV18|11
ASSPLDRNEQF
>TRBJ2-3|TRBV25-1|11
ASSPGQGHTQY
>TRBJ1-5|TRBV7-8|13
ASSLANSGGQPQH
>TRBJ2-1|TRBV25-1|13
ASSVPSGRGYEQF
>TRBJ2-3|TRBV5-1|14
ASSLARAGATDTQY
>TRBJ1-5|TRBV7-8|16
ASSLLGTGGLSNQPQH
>TRBJ2-1|TRBV6-4|14
ASSSGLAGSYNEQF
>TRBJ2-2|TRBV7-3|12
ASRLAGGTGELF
>TRBJ2-7|TRBV18|12
ASSLPFAGDEQY
>TRBJ2-1|TRBV10-3|15
AISESIGGSRGTGQF
>TRBJ2-7|TRBV2|9
ASGREGEQY
>TRBJ1-4|TRBV24-1|12
ATSSGDSNEKLF
>TRBJ2-7|TRBV7-8|13
ASSLAQGGNYEQY
>TRBJ2-7|TRBV3-1/TRBV3-2|9
ASSHQYEQY
>TRBJ2-2|TRBV6-5|13
ASIPTTAYAGELF
>TRBJ2-1|TRBV5-1|13
ASSSGTSGNNEQF
>TRBJ1-4|TRBV5-5|13
ASSLGRVSNEKLF
>TRBJ2-2|TRBV7-2|13
ASSPGLAGVRELF